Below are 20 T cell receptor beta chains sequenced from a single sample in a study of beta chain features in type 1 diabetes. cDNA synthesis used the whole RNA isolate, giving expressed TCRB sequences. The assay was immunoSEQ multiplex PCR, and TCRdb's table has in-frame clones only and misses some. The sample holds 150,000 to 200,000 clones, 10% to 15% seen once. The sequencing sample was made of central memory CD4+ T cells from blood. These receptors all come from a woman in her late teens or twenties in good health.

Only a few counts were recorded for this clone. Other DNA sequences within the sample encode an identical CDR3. CDR3 region: CASSLSQGRTEAFF. In DNA, the CDR3 is TGTGCCAGCAGCTTATCCCAGGGGCGCACTGAAGCTTTCTTT. The chain has TRBV11-2 and TRBJ1-1, with D possibly TRBD1 on 6 matching bases. Germline V gives CDR1 SGHAT, CDR2 FQNNGV. Trimming removed 2 bases at V and 4 bases at J, with 11 bases between. This CDR3 region has 14 residues.

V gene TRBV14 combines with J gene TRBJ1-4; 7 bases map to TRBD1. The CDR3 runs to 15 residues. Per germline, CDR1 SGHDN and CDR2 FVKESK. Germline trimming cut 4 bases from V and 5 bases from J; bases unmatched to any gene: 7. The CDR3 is CASSRPGQYNEKLFF. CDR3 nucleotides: TGTGCCAGCAGCCGACCGGGACAGTACAATGAAAAACTGTTTTTT.

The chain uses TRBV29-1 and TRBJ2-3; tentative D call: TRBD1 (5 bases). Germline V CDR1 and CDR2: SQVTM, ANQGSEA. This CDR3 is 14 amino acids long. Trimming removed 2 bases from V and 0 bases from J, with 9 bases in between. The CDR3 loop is CSVETGRSTDTQYF. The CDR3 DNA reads TGCAGCGTTGAAACAGGCAGAAGCACAGATACGCAGTATTTT.

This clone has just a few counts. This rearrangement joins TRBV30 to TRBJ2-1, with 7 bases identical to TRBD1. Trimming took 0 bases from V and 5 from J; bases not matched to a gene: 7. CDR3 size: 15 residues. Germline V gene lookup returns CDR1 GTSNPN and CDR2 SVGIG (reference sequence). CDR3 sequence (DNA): TGTGCCTGGAGTGTACAGGGGAACCCTCACAATGAGCAGTTCTTC. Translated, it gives CAWSVQGNPHNEQFF.

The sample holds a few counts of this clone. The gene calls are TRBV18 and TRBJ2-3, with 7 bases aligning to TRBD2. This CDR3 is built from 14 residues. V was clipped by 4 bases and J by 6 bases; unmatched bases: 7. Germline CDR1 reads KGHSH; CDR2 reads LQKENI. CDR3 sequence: CASSLSGERDTQYF. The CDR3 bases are TGTGCCAGCTCACTGAGCGGGGAACGGGATACGCAGTATTTT. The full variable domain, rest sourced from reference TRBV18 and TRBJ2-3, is NAGVMQNPRHLVRRRGQEARLRCSPMKGHSHVYWYRQLPEEGLKFMVYLQKENIIDESGMPKERFSAEFPKEGPSILRIQQVVRGDSAAYFCASSLSGERDTQYFGPGTRLTVL.

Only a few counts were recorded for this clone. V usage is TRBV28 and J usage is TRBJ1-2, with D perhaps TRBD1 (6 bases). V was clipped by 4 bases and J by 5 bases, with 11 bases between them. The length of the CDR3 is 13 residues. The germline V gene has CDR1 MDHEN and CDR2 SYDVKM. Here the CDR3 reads CASSSAGQYGYTF. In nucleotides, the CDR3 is TGTGCCAGCAGTTCAGCAGGACAGTATGGCTACACCTTC.

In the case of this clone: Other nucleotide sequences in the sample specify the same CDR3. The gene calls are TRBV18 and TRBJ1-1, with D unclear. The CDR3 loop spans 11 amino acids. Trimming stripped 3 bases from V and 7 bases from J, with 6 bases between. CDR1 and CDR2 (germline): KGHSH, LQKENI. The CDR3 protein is CASSPRFEAFF. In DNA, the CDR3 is TGTGCCAGCTCACCGAGGTTTGAAGCTTTCTTT. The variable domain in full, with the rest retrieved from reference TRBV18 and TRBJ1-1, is NAGVMQNPRHLVRRRGQEARLRCSPMKGHSHVYWYRQLPEEGLKFMVYLQKENIIDESGMPKERFSAEFPKEGPSILRIQQVVRGDSAAYFCASSPRFEAFFGQGTRLTVV.

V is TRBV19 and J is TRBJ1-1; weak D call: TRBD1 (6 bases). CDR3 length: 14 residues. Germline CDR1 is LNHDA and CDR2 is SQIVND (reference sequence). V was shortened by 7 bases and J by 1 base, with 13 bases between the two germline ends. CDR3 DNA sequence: TGTGCCAGTAAGACGGACAGTAGGAACACTGAAGCTTTCTTT. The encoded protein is CASKTDSRNTEAFF.

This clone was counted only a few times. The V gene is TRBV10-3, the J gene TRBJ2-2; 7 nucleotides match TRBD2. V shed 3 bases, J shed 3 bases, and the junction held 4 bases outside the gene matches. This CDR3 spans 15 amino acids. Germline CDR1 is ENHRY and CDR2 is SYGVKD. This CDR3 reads CAISDSRGYTGELFF. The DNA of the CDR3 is TGTGCCATCAGTGACTCGCGGGGGTACACCGGGGAGCTGTTTTTT.

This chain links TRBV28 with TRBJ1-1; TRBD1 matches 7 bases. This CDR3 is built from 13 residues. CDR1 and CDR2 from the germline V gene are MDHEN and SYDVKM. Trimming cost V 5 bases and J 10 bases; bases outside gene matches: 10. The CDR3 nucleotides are TGTGCCAGCAGTGCCGAGGGGGCGCCGAGAGCTTTCTTT. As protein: CASSAEGAPRAFF.

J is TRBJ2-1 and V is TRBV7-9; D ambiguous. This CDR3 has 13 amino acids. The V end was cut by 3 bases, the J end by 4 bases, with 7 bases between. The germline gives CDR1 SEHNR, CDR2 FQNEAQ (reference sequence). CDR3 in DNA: TGTGCCAGCAGCTTTCAGTCTTACAATGAGCAGTTCTTC. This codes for CASSFQSYNEQFF.

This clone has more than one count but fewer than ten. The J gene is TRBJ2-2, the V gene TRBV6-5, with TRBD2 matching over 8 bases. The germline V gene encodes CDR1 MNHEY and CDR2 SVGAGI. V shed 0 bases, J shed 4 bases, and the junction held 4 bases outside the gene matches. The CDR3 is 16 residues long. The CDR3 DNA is TGTGCCAGCAGTTACTCGGGCGGGAGGCTCACCGGGGAGCTGTTTTTT. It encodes CASSYSGGRLTGELFF.

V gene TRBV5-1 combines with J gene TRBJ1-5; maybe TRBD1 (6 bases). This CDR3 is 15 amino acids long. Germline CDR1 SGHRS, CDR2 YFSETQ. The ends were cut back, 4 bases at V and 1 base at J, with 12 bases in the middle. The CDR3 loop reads CASSPQGRSNQPQHF. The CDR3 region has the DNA TGCGCCAGCAGCCCACAGGGAAGGAGCAATCAGCCCCAGCATTTT.

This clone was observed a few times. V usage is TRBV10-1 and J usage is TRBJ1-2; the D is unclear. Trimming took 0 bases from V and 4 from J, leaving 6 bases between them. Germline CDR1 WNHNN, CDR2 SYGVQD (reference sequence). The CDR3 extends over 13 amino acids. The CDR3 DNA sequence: TGCGCCAGCAGTGAGTCAACATTCTATGGCTACACCTTC. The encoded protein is CASSESTFYGYTF.

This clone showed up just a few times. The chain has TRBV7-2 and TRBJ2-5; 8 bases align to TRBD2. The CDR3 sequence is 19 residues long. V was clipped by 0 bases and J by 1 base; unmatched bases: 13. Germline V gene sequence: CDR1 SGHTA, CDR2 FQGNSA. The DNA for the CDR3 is TGTGCCAGCAGCTTAGCGCTTTCTGCGGGCGGGGGGCTCCAAGAGACCCAGTACTTC. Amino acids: CASSLALSAGGGLQETQYF.

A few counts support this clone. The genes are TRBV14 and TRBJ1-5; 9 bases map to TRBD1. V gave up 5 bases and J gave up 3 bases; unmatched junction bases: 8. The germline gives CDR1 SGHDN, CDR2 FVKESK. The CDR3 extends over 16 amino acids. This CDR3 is CASSYYRDRDNQPQHF. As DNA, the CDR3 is TGTGCCAGCAGCTATTACCGGGACAGGGACAATCAGCCCCAGCATTTT.

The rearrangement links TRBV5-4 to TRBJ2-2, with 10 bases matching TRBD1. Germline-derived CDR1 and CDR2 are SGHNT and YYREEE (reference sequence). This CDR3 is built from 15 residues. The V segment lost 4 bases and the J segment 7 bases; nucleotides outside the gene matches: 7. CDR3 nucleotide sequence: TGTGCCAGCAGCCGCGACAGGGGGCAGGACGGGGAGCTGTTTTTT. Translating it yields CASSRDRGQDGELFF.

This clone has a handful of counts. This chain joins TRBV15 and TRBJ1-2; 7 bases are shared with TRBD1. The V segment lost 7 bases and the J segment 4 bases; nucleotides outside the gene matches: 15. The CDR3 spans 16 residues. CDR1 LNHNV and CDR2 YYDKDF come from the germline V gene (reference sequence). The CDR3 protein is CATNQDRAQGFYGYTF. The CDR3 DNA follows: TGTGCCACCAACCAAGACAGGGCGCAAGGATTCTATGGCTACACCTTC. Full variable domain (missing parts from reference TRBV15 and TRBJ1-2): DAMVIQNPRYQVTQFGKPVTLSCSQTLNHNVMYWYQQKSSQAPKLLFHYYDKDFNNEADTPDNFQSRRPNTSFCFLDIRSPGLGDTAMYLCATNQDRAQGFYGYTFGSGTRLTVV.

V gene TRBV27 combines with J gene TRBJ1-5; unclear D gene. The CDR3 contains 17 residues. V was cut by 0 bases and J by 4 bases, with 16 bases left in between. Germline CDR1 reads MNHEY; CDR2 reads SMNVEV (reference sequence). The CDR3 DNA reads TGTGCCAGCAGTTTATCCGGGGTCGGGTGGGAGAATCAGCCCCAGCATTTT. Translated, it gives CASSLSGVGWENQPQHF.

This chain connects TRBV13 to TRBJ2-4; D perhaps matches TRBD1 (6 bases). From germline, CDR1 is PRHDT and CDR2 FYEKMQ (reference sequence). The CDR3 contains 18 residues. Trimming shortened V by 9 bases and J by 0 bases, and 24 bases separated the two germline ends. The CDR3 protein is CASRKAGGQGRAKNIQYF. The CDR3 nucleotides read TGTGCCAGTAGAAAAGCAGGCGGGCAGGGGCGAGCCAAAAACATTCAGTACTTC.